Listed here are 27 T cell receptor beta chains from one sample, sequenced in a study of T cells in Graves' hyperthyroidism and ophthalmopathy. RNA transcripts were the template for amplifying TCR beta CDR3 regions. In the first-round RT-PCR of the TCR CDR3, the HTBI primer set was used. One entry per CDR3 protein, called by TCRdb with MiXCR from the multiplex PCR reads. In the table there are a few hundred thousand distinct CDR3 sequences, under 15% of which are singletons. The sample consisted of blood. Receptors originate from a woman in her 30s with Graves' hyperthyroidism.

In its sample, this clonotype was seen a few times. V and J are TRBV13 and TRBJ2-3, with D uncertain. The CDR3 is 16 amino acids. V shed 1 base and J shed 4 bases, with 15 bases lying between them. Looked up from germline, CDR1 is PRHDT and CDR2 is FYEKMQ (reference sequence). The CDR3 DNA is TGTGCCAGCAGCTTAGCGGGCGGTCTGAATTCAGATACGCAGTATTTT. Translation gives CASSLAGGLNSDTQYF.

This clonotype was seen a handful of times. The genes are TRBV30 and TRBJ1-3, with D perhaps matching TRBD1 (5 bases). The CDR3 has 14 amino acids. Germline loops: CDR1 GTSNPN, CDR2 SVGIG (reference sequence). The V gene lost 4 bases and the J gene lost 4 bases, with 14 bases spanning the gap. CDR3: CAWNLGDFGNTIYF. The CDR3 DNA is TGTGCCTGGAATCTCGGGGACTTCGGAAACACCATATATTTT.

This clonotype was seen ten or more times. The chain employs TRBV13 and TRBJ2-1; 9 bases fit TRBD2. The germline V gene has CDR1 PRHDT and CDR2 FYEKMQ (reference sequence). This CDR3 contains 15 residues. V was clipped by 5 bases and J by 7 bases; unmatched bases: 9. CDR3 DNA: TGTGCCAGCAGCGGCTTAGCGGGAGATTTTAATGAGCAGTTCTTC. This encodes CASSGLAGDFNEQFF.

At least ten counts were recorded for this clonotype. The CDR3 is CSASQYDEQYF. The CDR3 DNA sequence: TGCAGTGCTAGTCAGTACGACGAGCAGTACTTC. This chain connects TRBV20-1 to TRBJ2-7; D is undetermined. Germline loops: CDR1 DFQATT, CDR2 SNEGSKA (reference sequence). The CDR3 is made up of 11 amino acids. Trimming took 3 bases from V and 5 from J, leaving 8 bases between them.

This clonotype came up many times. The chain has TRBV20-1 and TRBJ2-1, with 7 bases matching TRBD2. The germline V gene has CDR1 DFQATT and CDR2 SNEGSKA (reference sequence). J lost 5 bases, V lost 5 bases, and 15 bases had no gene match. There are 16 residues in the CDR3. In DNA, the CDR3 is TGCAGTGCTGAGCCCGGGACTACCAAGAGGGACAATGAGCAGTTCTTC. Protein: CSAEPGTTKRDNEQFF.

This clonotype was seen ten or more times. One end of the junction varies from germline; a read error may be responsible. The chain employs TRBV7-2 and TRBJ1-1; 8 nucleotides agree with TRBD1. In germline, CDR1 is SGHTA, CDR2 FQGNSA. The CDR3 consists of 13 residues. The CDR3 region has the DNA TGTGCCAGCACCTTACAGGGGGGTACTGAAGCTTTCTTT. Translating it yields CASTLQGGTEAFF.

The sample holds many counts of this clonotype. The CDR3 loop is CASSYAQRKTGELFF. CDR3 nucleotides: TGTGCCAGCAGCTACGCCCAAAGAAAGACCGGGGAGCTGTTTTTT. V and J are TRBV6-1 and TRBJ2-2; D is uncertain. Trimming took 6 bases from V and 5 from J, leaving 16 bases between them. The CDR3 is made up of 15 amino acids. Germline-derived CDR1 and CDR2 are MNHNS and SASEGT.

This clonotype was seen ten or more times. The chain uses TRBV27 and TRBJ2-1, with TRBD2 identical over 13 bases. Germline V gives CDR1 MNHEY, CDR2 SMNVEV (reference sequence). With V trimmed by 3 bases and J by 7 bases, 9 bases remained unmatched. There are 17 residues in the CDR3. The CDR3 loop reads CASSFRLGTSGANEQFF. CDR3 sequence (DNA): TGTGCCAGCAGTTTCCGCCTCGGGACTAGCGGGGCTAATGAGCAGTTCTTC.

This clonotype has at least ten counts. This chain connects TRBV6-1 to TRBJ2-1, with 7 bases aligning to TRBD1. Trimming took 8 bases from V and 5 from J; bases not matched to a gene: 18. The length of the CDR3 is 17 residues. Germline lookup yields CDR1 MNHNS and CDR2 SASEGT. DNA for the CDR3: TGTGCCAGCGCGTCACCTGTCTCCGGGACAGTCGACAATGAGCAGTTCTTC. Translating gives CASASPVSGTVDNEQFF.

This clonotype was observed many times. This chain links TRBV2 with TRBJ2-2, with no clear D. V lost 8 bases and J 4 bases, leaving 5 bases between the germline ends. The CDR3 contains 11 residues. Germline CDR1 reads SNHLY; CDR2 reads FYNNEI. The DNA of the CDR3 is TGTGCCAGCGACGGCACCGGGGAGCTGTTTTTT. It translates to CASDGTGELFF.

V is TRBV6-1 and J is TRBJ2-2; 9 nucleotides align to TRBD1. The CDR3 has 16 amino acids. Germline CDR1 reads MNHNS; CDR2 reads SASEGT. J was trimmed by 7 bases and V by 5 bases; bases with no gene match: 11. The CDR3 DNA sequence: TGTGCCAGCAGTCAGGGGACAGGGAGGCCTTTCGGGGAGCTGTTTTTT. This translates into CASSQGTGRPFGELFF.

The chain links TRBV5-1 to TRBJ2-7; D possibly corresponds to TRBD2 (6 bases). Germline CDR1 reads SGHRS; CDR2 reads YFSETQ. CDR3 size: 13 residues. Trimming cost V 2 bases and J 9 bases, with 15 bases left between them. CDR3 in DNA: TGCGCCAGCAGCTTAGGGGACTCGGCTGGGCAGTACTTC. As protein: CASSLGDSAGQYF. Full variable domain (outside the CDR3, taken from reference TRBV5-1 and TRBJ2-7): KAGVTQTPRYLIKTRGQQVTLSCSPISGHRSVSWYQQTPGQGLQFLFEYFSETQRNKGNFPGRFSGRQFSNSRSEMNVSTLELGDSALYLCASSLGDSAGQYFGPGTRLTVT.

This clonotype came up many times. The CDR3 loop is CATSDPNKNTEAFF. For the CDR3, the DNA is TGTGCCACCAGTGACCCGAACAAGAACACTGAAGCTTTCTTT. The V gene is TRBV24-1, the J gene TRBJ1-1; D remains unclear. This CDR3 contains 14 residues. Trimming took off 4 bases at V and 1 base at J, with 9 bases between the two ends. Germline CDR1 KGHDR, CDR2 SFDVKD.

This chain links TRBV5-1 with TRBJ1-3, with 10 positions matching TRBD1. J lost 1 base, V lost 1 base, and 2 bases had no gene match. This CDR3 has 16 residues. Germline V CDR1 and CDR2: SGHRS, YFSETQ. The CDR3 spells CASSLRTGGSGNTIYF. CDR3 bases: TGCGCCAGCAGCTTGAGGACAGGGGGATCTGGAAACACCATATATTTT. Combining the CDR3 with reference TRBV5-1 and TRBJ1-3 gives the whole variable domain KAGVTQTPRYLIKTRGQQVTLSCSPISGHRSVSWYQQTPGQGLQFLFEYFSETQRNKGNFPGRFSGRQFSNSRSEMNVSTLELGDSALYLCASSLRTGGSGNTIYFGEGSWLTVV.

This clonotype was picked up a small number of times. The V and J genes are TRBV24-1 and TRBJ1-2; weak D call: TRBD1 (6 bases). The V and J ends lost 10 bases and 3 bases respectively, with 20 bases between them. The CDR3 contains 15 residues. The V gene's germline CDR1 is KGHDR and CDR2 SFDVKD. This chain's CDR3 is CATATGTPSHYGYTF. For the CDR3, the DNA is TGTGCCACTGCTACCGGGACACCGTCTCACTATGGCTACACCTTC.

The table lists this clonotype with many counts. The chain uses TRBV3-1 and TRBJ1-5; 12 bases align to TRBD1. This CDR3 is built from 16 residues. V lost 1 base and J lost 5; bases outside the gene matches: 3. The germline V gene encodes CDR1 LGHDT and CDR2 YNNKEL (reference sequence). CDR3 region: CASSQAGTGGYQPQHF. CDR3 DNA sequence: TGTGCCAGCAGCCAAGCCGGGACAGGGGGCTATCAGCCCCAGCATTTT.

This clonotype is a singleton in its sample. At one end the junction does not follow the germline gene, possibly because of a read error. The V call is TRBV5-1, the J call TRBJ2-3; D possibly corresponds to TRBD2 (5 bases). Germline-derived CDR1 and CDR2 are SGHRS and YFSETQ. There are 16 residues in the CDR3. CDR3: CASGLAPAERADTQYF. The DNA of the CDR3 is TGCGCCAGCGGCTTGGCCCCTGCGGAGAGGGCAGATACGCAGTATTTT.

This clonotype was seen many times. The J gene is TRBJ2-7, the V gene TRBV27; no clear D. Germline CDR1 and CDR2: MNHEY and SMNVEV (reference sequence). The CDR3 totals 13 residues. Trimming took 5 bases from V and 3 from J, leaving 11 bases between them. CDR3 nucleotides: TGTGCCAGCAGTCGCGGCGTTAACTACGAGCAGTACTTC. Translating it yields CASSRGVNYEQYF.

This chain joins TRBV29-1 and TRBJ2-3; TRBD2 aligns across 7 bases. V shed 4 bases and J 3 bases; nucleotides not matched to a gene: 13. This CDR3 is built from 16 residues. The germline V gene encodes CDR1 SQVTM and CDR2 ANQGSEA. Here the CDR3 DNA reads TGCAGCGTTGTTTTTCGAGGGAGGGCCAGGACAGATACGCAGTATTTT. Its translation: CSVVFRGRARTDTQYF.

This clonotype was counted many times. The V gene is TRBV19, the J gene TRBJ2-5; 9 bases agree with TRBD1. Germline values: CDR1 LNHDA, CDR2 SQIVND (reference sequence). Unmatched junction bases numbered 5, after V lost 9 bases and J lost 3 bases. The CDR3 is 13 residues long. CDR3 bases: TGTGCCAGCTCACGGGACAGGGAAGAGACCCAGTACTTC. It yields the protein CASSRDREETQYF.

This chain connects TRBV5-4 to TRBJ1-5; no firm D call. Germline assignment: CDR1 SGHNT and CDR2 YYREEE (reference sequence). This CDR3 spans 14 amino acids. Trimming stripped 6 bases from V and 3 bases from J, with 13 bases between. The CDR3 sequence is CASKNWGDNQPQHF. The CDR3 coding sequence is TGTGCCAGCAAAAATTGGGGAGACAATCAGCCCCAGCATTTT.

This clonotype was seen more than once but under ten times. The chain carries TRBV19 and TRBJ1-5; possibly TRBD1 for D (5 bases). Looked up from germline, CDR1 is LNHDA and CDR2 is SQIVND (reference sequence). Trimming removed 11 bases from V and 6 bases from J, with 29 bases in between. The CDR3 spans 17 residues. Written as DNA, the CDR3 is TGTGCCTCGCGAGACCAGGCTGGGAGGGGCAGGATTCAGCCCCAGCATTTT. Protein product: CASRDQAGRGRIQPQHF.

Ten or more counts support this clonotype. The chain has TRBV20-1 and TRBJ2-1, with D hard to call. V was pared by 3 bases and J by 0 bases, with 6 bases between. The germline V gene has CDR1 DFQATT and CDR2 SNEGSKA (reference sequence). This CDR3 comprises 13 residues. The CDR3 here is CSASPPSYNEQFF. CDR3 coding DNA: TGCAGTGCTAGTCCACCCTCCTACAATGAGCAGTTCTTC.

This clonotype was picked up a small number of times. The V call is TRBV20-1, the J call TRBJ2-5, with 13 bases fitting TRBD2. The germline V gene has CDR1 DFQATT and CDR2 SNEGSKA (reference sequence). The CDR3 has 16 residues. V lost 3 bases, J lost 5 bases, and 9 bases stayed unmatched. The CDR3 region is CSASPTSGRGQETQYF. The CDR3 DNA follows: TGCAGTGCTAGCCCCACTAGCGGGAGGGGCCAGGAGACCCAGTACTTC.

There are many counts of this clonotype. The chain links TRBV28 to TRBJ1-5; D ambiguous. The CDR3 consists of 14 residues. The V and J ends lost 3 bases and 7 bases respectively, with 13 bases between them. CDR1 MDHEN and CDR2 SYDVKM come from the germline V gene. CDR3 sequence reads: CASSFPSDSQPQHF. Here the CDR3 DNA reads TGTGCCAGCAGTTTTCCTTCCGACTCGCAGCCCCAGCATTTT.

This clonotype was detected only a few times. CDR3 amino acids: CASSRTGTAGTDTQYF. CDR3 DNA sequence: TGCGCCAGCAGCCGAACTGGGACAGCTGGCACAGATACGCAGTATTTT. The chain uses TRBV4-1 and TRBJ2-3; 7 positions agree with TRBD1. The CDR3 runs 16 residues. The germline CDR1 and CDR2 sequences are MGHRA and YSYEKL. With V trimmed by 4 bases and J by 1 base, 8 bases remained unmatched.

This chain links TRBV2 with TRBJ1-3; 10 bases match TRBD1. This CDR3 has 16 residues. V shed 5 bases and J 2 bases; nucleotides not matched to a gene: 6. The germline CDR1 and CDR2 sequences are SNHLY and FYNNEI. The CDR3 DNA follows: TGTGCCAGCAGTTACCGGGACAGGGGTCCTGGAAACACCATATATTTT. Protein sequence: CASSYRDRGPGNTIYF. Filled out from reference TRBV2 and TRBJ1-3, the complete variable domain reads EPEVTQTPSHQVTQMGQEVILRCVPISNHLYFYWYRQILGQKVEFLVSFYNNEISEKSEIFDDQFSVERPDGSNFTLKIRSTKLEDSAMYFCASSYRDRGPGNTIYFGEGSWLTVV.